A selection of T cell receptor beta chains follows, all from one sample in a study of cytomegalovirus exposure and HLA in healthy donors. Here immunoSEQ multiplex PCR was the method, and the copy in TCRdb shows in-frame clones only, minus some. This table holds around 66,000 clones, nearly 98% found once. Sequenced input: PBMCs. These receptors were collected from a woman aged 18-29 years in good health and CMV-seropositive. CDR3s include the opening cysteine and the closing phenylalanine or tryptophan. A clone size is listed for some rows: how often the clone was seen (once, few, many), or a class if it is expanded.

size	V	length	J	CDR3
NA	TRBV2	13	TRBJ2-7	CASRSGTRSEQYF
NA	TRBV9	14	TRBJ1-5	CASSVGRSNQPQHF
NA	TRBV27	15	TRBJ2-1	CASSLVESGYNEQFF
NA	TRBV16	15	TRBJ2-7	CASRHLTGTGNEQYF
NA	TRBV28	15	TRBJ1-4	CASSFSGTGNEKLFF
NA	TRBV19	15	TRBJ2-1	CASSISLAVFNEQFF
NA	TRBV6-6	14	TRBJ2-7	CASSQAGQIYEQYF
NA	TRBV27	15	TRBJ2-1	CASSSRTSGSNEQFF
NA	TRBV7-3	15	TRBJ2-2	CASSSPTPNTGELFF
NA	TRBV4-1	14	TRBJ1-2	CASTLGGEDYGYTF
NA	TRBV6-1	15	TRBJ2-2	CASRQSGRVTGELFF
NA	TRBV7-3	17	TRBJ2-1	CASSLGIAGGSLREQFF
NA	TRBV7-2	15	TRBJ2-7	CASSLAPASGNEQYF
NA	TRBV5-8	15	TRBJ1-5	CASRQQSYSNQPQHF
NA	TRBV20-1	10	TRBJ2-7	CSAGTQEQYF
NA	TRBV5-4	15	TRBJ2-7	CASSLMTSGSYEQYF
NA	TRBV11-2	17	TRBJ2-2	CASRELRGARGAGELFF
NA	TRBV9	14	TRBJ2-1	CASSPLLADNEQFF
NA	TRBV15	12	TRBJ1-1	CATSWDRTEAFF
NA	TRBV7-9	12	TRBJ1-2	CASSLSGGGYTF
NA	TRBV28	11	TRBJ1-1	CASTEQTEAFF
NA	TRBV6-5	14	TRBJ1-1	CASSQAGVGTEAFF
NA	TRBV7-8	17	TRBJ1-4	CASSHPGQGQTNEKLFF
NA	TRBV28	12	TRBJ1-2	CASSFDSYGYTF
once	TRBV5-4	16	TRBJ2-3	CASSLVGGSREDTQYF